Here is one T cell receptor beta chain with its context. This clonotype was seen a handful of times. Its antigen specificity is not known. Base qualities are missing; no much larger clone stands one base away. Reading from cysteine to phenylalanine, the CDR3 counts 16 amino acids. The CDR3 DNA has 48 bases and is translated from base 1. Trimming at the junction amounts to 2 bases on V and 2 bases on J, and the germline ends lie 15 bases apart. CDR1 and CDR2 were assigned from the germline V gene (reference sequence) as DFQATT and SNEGSKA. The sample belongs to a study of identical twins (dated by TCRdb to about 2016). Background on the whole study: To test whether fetal clonotypes persist, the study used deep sequencing on TCR alpha and beta repertoires from monozygotic twins, unrelated adults of various ages, and cord blood. To rule out contamination, replicate twin experiments were performed at different times with different library preparation protocols. The paper's findings and limits, for the study overall: The excess sharing between twins in beta out-of-frame sequences was weaker because fewer shared sequences reduced the signal-to-noise ratio. Invariant T cells such as MAIT and iNKT could partly confound zero-insertion analyses, although diverse VJ usage argued against such confounding for most clonotypes. Abundant cord blood beta clonotypes had fewer insertions, young adult naive repertoires showed a similar but weaker trend, and memory repertoires showed no such trend. Because the same donors could not be followed over many years, the conclusions relied on cross-sectional statistical analysis. Out-of-frame TCR alpha sequences shared between twins showed an excess of low generation-probability sequences compared with coincidental sharing between unrelated individuals. Recombination models systematically underestimated out-of-frame TCR alpha sharing in monozygotic twins but agreed with sharing between unrelated individuals.

Library preparation used 5' RACE. The sequencer was an Illumina HiSeq 2000. A universal primer binding site was added through template switching, and the final cDNA carried a unique molecular identifier so that TCR cDNA molecules could be counted accurately. First-strand cDNA for TCR alpha and beta chains was synthesized from specific primers in the conserved constant-segment region. To control for contamination, each cDNA library was double barcoded with a SMART-Mk sample barcode plus Illumina barcodes. TruSeq adapter sequences along with Illumina sample barcodes were introduced in two successive PCR steps. TCR alpha and beta cDNA libraries were sequenced on the Illumina HiSeq platform with custom primers. The authors' analysis ran thus. Raw reads were processed with MiGEC to extract unique molecular identifiers, and MiXCR was used to determine CDR3 positions. Recombination models were inferred per individual with the repgenHMM and IGoR tools using an EM algorithm. Shared clonotypes were analyzed with the tcR package in R, and sharing was normalized by the product of cloneset sizes. To study raw recombination without the effects of thymic and clonal selection, out-of-frame nonproductive sequences were analyzed. TCRdb reworked the public reads: Q25 trimming with fastp, MiXCR clone assembly, productive beta chains retained. Rows with one shared CDR3 protein collapse into an entry with the most common genes and DNA. TCRdb, not the authors, supplied the V and J calls. The sample table lists fewer than 350,000 distinct CDR3 sequences, about 8% of them with a count of one. The ten top clones hold 2% to 2.5% of the sample.

All donors were healthy Caucasians. Three pairs of female monozygotic twins, all aged about 18 to 30 years, were included in the twin cohort. Using Miltenyi CD45RO+ enrichment and human naive T-cell isolation kits, memory (CD45RO+) and naive T cells were isolated from PBMC. The sample was also reused in another study, on yellow fever vaccine responses in identical twins. From that second study: The T cell response to vaccination in identical twins was reported by the authors to appear partly convergent and partly personalized. The study precisely tracked vaccine-responding T cell clones in identical twins.

The V gene is TRBV20-1 and the J gene is TRBJ2-2, with the D call perhaps TRBD1 or TRBD2, as 5 bases match in each case. The sequencing sample was made of memory (CD45RO+) T cells sorted from blood. In light of the paper, this sample's cell subset or site label describes: CD45RO+ enriched T cells. The sequence came from a woman between 18 and 29 years old in good health. CDR3 reads: CSARPAGTINTGELFF. The DNA is as follows: TGCAGTGCTAGACCCGCCGGGACCATAAACACCGGGGAGCTGTTTTTT.